The 22 T cell receptor beta chains presented below share a single source sample, sequenced in a study of blood T cell repertoires in COVID-19. The repertoire was sequenced with immunoSEQ multiplex PCR; TCRdb's copy has only in-frame clones and lacks some. The table has 200,000 to 250,000 clones, about 84% seen once; the top ten hold around 4.5%. The specimen sequenced was PBMCs or T cells enriched from blood (not recorded which). The receptors come from a man in his thirties or forties with acute COVID-19.

V usage is TRBV5-4 and J usage is TRBJ2-2, with a possible D match to TRBD2 (5 bases). Looked up from germline, CDR1 is SGHNT and CDR2 is YYREEE (reference sequence). The CDR3 spans 15 residues. The V end was cut by 6 bases, the J end by 6 bases, with 18 bases between. CDR3 residues: CASIPEPLAPGELFF. The DNA of the CDR3 is TGTGCCAGCATTCCCGAGCCCCTAGCTCCCGGGGAGCTGTTTTTT.

This rearrangement joins TRBV29-1 to TRBJ2-2; D gene unclear. Trimming stripped 8 bases from V and 8 bases from J, with 12 bases between. CDR1 is SQVTM, CDR2 ANQGSEA, per germline. The CDR3 is 11 amino acids. CDR3 region: CSSRTVGELFF. In nucleotides, the CDR3 is TGCAGCTCCCGTACAGTAGGGGAGCTGTTTTTT.

The V gene is TRBV4-1, the J gene TRBJ2-2, with 8 bases fitting TRBD2. The CDR3 has 16 residues. J gave up 3 bases and V 5 bases, and 8 bases lay outside the gene matches. The germline gives CDR1 MGHRA, CDR2 YSYEKL. CDR3 amino acids: CASSWYLAGDTGELFF. The CDR3 nucleotides are TGCGCCAGCAGCTGGTATCTAGCGGGCGACACCGGGGAGCTGTTTTTT.

V usage is TRBV15 and J usage is TRBJ1-1; D is undetermined. Germline CDR1 and CDR2: LNHNV and YYDKDF (reference sequence). CDR3 size: 13 residues. V lost 6 bases to trimming and J lost 0 bases, with 8 bases between them. In DNA, the CDR3 is TGTGCCACCAGACAGCTTATGAACACTGAAGCTTTCTTT. Translation gives CATRQLMNTEAFF.

The chain recombines TRBV11-2 with TRBJ1-1; D remains ambiguous. The CDR3 extends over 16 amino acids. Germline assignment: CDR1 SGHAT and CDR2 FQNNGV. V shed 3 bases and J shed 5 bases, with 19 bases lying between them. The CDR3 region has the DNA TGTGCCAGCAGCTTGAGTTTGGTGGGGTCGGGGACTGAAGCTTTCTTT. Residues: CASSLSLVGSGTEAFF.

The rearrangement uses TRBV27 and TRBJ1-1, with D uncertain. This CDR3 contains 13 residues. Germline-derived CDR1 and CDR2 are MNHEY and SMNVEV (reference sequence). Between the trimmed V and J ends, which lost 3 bases and 1 base, there was a span of 6 bases. CDR3 loop: CASSFGENTEAFF. The CDR3 region has the DNA TGTGCCAGCAGTTTCGGGGAGAACACTGAAGCTTTCTTT.

This clone appeared once. This chain links TRBV29-1 with TRBJ2-3; D might be TRBD2 (5 bases). V was shortened by 0 bases and J by 9 bases, with 19 bases between the two germline ends. The CDR3 consists of 15 residues. Germline values: CDR1 SQVTM, CDR2 ANQGSEA. CDR3: CSVEDLQEKGLTQYF. The CDR3 DNA reads TGCAGCGTTGAAGATCTTCAAGAAAAAGGACTCACGCAGTATTTT.

The CDR3 region is CASSIEGLGNTIYF. For the CDR3, the DNA is TGTGCCAGTAGTATTGAGGGCCTTGGAAACACCATATATTTT. The chain links TRBV19 to TRBJ1-3, with D unclear. In germline, CDR1 is LNHDA, CDR2 SQIVND (reference sequence). The CDR3 loop spans 14 amino acids. The ends were cut back, 3 bases at V and 3 bases at J, with 9 bases in the middle.

The chain uses TRBV15 and TRBJ1-4; D not resolved. Deletions cut 0 bases from V and 10 bases from J, with 9 bases between. Germline lookup yields CDR1 LNHNV and CDR2 YYDKDF (reference sequence). The CDR3 is 13 amino acids. The chain's CDR3 is CATSRDTVRKLFF. Here the CDR3 DNA reads TGTGCCACCAGCAGAGATACAGTTCGAAAACTGTTTTTT. Full variable domain (remainder filled in from reference TRBV15 and TRBJ1-4): DAMVIQNPRYQVTQFGKPVTLSCSQTLNHNVMYWYQQKSSQAPKLLFHYYDKDFNNEADTPDNFQSRRPNTSFCFLDIRSPGLGDTAMYLCATSRDTVRKLFFGSGTQLSVL.

The chain combines TRBV6-5 with TRBJ1-1; possible D gene TRBD1, 6 bases. CDR1 and CDR2 (germline): MNHEY, SVGAGI. Trimming shortened V by 0 bases and J by 4 bases, and 15 bases separated the two germline ends. The CDR3 sequence is 16 residues long. In DNA, the CDR3 is TGTGCCAGCAGTTACTCGAGGGCAGGGGTTGGCACTGAAGCTTTCTTT. Translation gives CASSYSRAGVGTEAFF.

This chain uses TRBV28 with TRBJ2-7, with 11 bases fitting TRBD1. Germline V CDR1 and CDR2: MDHEN, SYDVKM. CDR3 length equals 15 residues. V lost 5 bases to trimming and J lost 4 bases; unmatched junction nucleotides: 7. The CDR3 nucleotides are TGTGCCAGCAGTGGACCGGGACAGGGGGAATACGAGCAGTACTTC. The encoded protein is CASSGPGQGEYEQYF.

This sequence joins TRBV5-5 and TRBJ2-1; D might be TRBD1 (6 bases). With 1 base removed from V and 0 bases from J, the gap between germline ends came to 8 bases. The CDR3 runs 15 residues. The germline V gene has CDR1 SGHKS and CDR2 YYEKEE (reference sequence). The CDR3 DNA reads as TGTGCCAGCAGCTTGTTACAGGGCTCCTACAATGAGCAGTTCTTC. It is translated as CASSLLQGSYNEQFF.

The V and J genes are TRBV7-6 and TRBJ2-5, with TRBD1 identical over 9 bases. Germline-derived CDR1 and CDR2 are SGHVS and FNYEAQ. Losses at the gene ends were 3 bases for V and 0 bases for J; bases not matched to a gene: 8. This CDR3 has 17 amino acids. Here the CDR3 DNA reads TGTGCCAGCAGCTTGCCAATGACAGGGGGAAACCAAGAGACCCAGTACTTC. Protein sequence: CASSLPMTGGNQETQYF.

CDR3 region: CSVKGQGSYEQYF. CDR3 DNA: TGCAGCGTTAAGGGTCAGGGAAGTTACGAGCAGTACTTC. J is TRBJ2-7 and V is TRBV29-1, with TRBD1 as a possible D gene (5 bases). The CDR3 loop spans 13 amino acids. V lost 5 bases and J lost 4, with 15 bases in between. From germline, CDR1 is SQVTM and CDR2 ANQGSEA.

The rearrangement uses TRBV9 and TRBJ1-2; no firm D call. V was clipped by 0 bases and J by 7 bases, with 13 bases between them. Germline values: CDR1 SGDLS, CDR2 YYNGEE. The CDR3 is 14 residues long. CDR3 nucleotides: TGTGCCAGCAGCGTAGGGGAGGGTCGGCGTGGCTACACCTTC. This gives the protein CASSVGEGRRGYTF.

V is TRBV10-1 and J is TRBJ2-5, with D maybe TRBD1 (6 bases). In germline, CDR1 is WNHNN, CDR2 SYGVQD (reference sequence). Trimming cost V 3 bases and J 2 bases, with 16 bases left between them. This CDR3 has 16 amino acids. The CDR3 bases are TGCGCCAGCAGTGATTTAAAACAGGGTGGGCAAGAGACCCAGTACTTC. As protein: CASSDLKQGGQETQYF.

The chain employs TRBV5-5 and TRBJ2-2, with 9 bases that match TRBD1. The V and J ends lost 4 bases and 2 bases, in that order; junction bases with no gene match: 12. Germline V gene lookup returns CDR1 SGHKS and CDR2 YYEKEE (reference sequence). CDR3 size: 18 residues. CDR3 sequence reads: CASSVLYRDRVNTGELFF. The CDR3, as DNA: TGTGCCAGCAGCGTACTGTACCGGGACAGGGTTAACACCGGGGAGCTGTTTTTT.

The rearrangement links TRBV19 to TRBJ1-5; weak D call: TRBD1 (5 bases). Germline-derived CDR1 and CDR2 are LNHDA and SQIVND (reference sequence). With 4 bases removed from V and 4 bases from J, the gap between germline ends came to 11 bases. CDR3 size: 14 residues. In nucleotides, the CDR3 is TGTGCCAGTAGTACCCTAGGGGCAAATCAGCCCCAGCATTTT. It translates to CASSTLGANQPQHF.

The V gene is TRBV6-6, the J gene TRBJ1-4; the D is unclear. Between the trimmed V and J ends, which lost 6 bases and 8 bases, there was a span of 16 bases. Germline assignment: CDR1 MNHNY and CDR2 SVGAGI (reference sequence). This CDR3 contains 14 residues. Here the CDR3 DNA reads TGTGCCAGCAGCGCGCGGAGATCCAACGAAAAACTGTTTTTT. As protein: CASSARRSNEKLFF.

This chain links TRBV15 with TRBJ1-6, with TRBD1 matching over 9 bases. This CDR3 comprises 18 residues. J was trimmed by 6 bases and V by 0 bases; bases with no gene match: 9. The V gene's germline CDR1 is LNHNV and CDR2 YYDKDF (reference sequence). The CDR3: CATSRDRGRGQGNSPLHF. The CDR3 nucleotides are TGTGCCACCAGCAGAGATCGTGGTAGGGGACAGGGTAATTCACCCCTCCACTTT.

The gene calls are TRBV9 and TRBJ2-7, with D perhaps matching TRBD1 (6 bases). Germline V lookup: CDR1 SGDLS, CDR2 YYNGEE. Trimming stripped 4 bases from V and 2 bases from J, with 13 bases between. The CDR3 runs 14 residues. This CDR3 reads CASSPRQVTYEQYF. Here the CDR3 DNA reads TGTGCCAGCAGCCCCCGACAGGTAACCTACGAGCAGTACTTC.

At least ten counts were recorded for this clone. The V and J genes are TRBV2 and TRBJ1-5; D remains ambiguous. The CDR3 length is 12 residues. The germline V gene has CDR1 SNHLY and CDR2 FYNNEI. Trimming removed 6 bases from V and 4 bases from J, with 7 bases in between. CDR3 coding DNA: TGTGCCAGCAGACCTACTAATCAGCCCCAGCATTTT. Translation: CASRPTNQPQHF.